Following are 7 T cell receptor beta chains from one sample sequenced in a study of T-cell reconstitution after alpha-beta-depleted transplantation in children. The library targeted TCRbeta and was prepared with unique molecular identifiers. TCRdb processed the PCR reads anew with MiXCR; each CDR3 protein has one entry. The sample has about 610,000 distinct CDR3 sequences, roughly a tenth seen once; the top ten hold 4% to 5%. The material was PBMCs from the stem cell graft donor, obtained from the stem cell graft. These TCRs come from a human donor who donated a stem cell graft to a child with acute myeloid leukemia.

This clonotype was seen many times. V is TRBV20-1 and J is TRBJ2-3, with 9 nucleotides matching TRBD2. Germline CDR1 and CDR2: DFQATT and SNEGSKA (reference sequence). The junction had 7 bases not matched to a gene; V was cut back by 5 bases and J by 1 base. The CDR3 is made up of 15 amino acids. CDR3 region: CSARLRTSGTDTQYF. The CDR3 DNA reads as TGCAGTGCTCGACTTAGGACTAGCGGCACAGATACGCAGTATTTT.

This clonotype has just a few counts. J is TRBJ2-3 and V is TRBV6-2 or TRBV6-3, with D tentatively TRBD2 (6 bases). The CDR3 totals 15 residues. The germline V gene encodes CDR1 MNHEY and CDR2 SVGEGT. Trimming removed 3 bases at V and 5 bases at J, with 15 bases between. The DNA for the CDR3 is TGTGCCAGCAGTTATAATGCCCGGGAGAAAGATACGCAGTATTTT. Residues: CASSYNAREKDTQYF.

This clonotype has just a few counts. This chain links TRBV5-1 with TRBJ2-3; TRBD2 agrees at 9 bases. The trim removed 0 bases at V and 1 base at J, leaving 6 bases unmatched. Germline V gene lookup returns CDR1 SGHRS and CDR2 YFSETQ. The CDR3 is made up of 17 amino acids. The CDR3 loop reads CASSLGPSSGGTDTQYF. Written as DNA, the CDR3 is TGCGCCAGCAGCTTGGGTCCTTCTAGCGGGGGCACAGATACGCAGTATTTT. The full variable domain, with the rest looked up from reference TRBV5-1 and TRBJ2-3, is KAGVTQTPRYLIKTRGQQVTLSCSPISGHRSVSWYQQTPGQGLQFLFEYFSETQRNKGNFPGRFSGRQFSNSRSEMNVSTLELGDSALYLCASSLGPSSGGTDTQYFGPGTRLTVL.

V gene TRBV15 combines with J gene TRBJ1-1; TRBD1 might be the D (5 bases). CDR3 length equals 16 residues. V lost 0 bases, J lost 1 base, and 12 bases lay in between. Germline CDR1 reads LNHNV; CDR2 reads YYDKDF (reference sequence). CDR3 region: CATSRDPGLTNTEAFF. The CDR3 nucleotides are TGTGCCACCAGCAGAGATCCAGGGTTAACGAACACTGAAGCTTTCTTT. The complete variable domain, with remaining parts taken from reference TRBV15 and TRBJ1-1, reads DAMVIQNPRYQVTQFGKPVTLSCSQTLNHNVMYWYQQKSSQAPKLLFHYYDKDFNNEADTPDNFQSRRPNTSFCFLDIRSPGLGDTAMYLCATSRDPGLTNTEAFFGQGTRLTVV.

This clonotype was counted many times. DNA for the CDR3: TGCAGCGTTGAAGACCCAACCTATACCTACGAGCAGTACTTC. Residues: CSVEDPTYTYEQYF. The rearrangement joins TRBV29-1 to TRBJ2-7; no clear D gene. This CDR3 is built from 14 residues. V dropped 0 bases and J dropped 2 bases, with 11 bases sitting between them. From germline, CDR1 is SQVTM and CDR2 ANQGSEA.

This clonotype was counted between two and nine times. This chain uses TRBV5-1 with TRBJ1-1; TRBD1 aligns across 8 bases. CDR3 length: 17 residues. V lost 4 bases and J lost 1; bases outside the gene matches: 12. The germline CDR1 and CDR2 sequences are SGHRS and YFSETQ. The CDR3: CASSTGQATFRNTEAFF. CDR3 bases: TGCGCCAGCAGCACGGGACAGGCCACCTTCCGGAACACTGAAGCTTTCTTT.

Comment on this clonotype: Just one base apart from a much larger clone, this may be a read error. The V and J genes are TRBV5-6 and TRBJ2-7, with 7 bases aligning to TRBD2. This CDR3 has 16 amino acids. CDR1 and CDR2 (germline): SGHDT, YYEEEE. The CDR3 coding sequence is TGTGCCAGCAGAGGAGACGGAGCAGGGAGGGGCTACAAGCAGTACTTC. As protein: CASRGDGAGRGYKQYF.